A selection of T cell receptor beta chains follows, all from one sample in a study of T cell responses to AZD1222 COVID-19 vaccine. Only in-frame clones appear in the TCRdb table, and some are missing; sequencing was by immunoSEQ multiplex PCR. The table shows under 110,000 clones, with 90% occurring only once. Sequences were derived from peripheral blood, sampled on day 0 of AZD1222 vaccination. Every receptor here comes from an adult in good health. Both conserved end residues are part of each CDR3. The order of the fields is CDR3 DNA, CDR3 protein, clone size, J gene, V gene, D gene. A D gene is named only where the DNA matches it firmly. A clone size is listed for some rows: how often the clone was seen (once, few, many), or a class if it is expanded.

CDR3nt: TGTGCCAGCAGCTATACTAGCGGGGGTTTTTATACGCAGTATTTT
CDR3aa: CASSYTSGGFYTQYF
abundance: -
j_gene: TRBJ2-3
v_gene: TRBV11-1
d_gene: TRBD2

CDR3nt: TGTGCCAGCAAGCGAACAGGGGGTCTCGATGAGCAGTTCTTC
CDR3aa: CASKRTGGLDEQFF
abundance: -
j_gene: TRBJ2-1
v_gene: TRBV27
d_gene: TRBD1

CDR3nt: TGTGCCAGCAGTCCTCCTTCCGGCCTGAATTCACCCCTCCACTTT
CDR3aa: CASSPPSGLNSPLHF
abundance: -
j_gene: TRBJ1-6
v_gene: TRBV28
d_gene: -

CDR3nt: TGTGCCAGCAGTTATGGCGGGGGGGCGCGAAACATTCAGTACTTC
CDR3aa: CASSYGGGARNIQYF
abundance: -
j_gene: TRBJ2-4
v_gene: TRBV27
d_gene: TRBD2

CDR3nt: TGTGCCAGCAGCTTGGTCAGGACTGGCTATGGCTACACCTTC
CDR3aa: CASSLVRTGYGYTF
abundance: -
j_gene: TRBJ1-2
v_gene: TRBV5-4
d_gene: -

CDR3nt: TGTGCCAGCAGCTTGGCAACCCGGTCCTATGGCTACACCTTC
CDR3aa: CASSLATRSYGYTF
abundance: -
j_gene: TRBJ1-2
v_gene: TRBV5-5
d_gene: -

CDR3nt: TGTGCCAGCAGTGTCTCCGGCATAGGGGGAAATTCACCCCTCCACTTT
CDR3aa: CASSVSGIGGNSPLHF
abundance: -
j_gene: TRBJ1-6
v_gene: TRBV2
d_gene: -

CDR3nt: TGTGCCAGCAGTTACGGTAGGGGGGGCGCGGCCGGCTACACCTTC
CDR3aa: CASSYGRGGAAGYTF
abundance: -
j_gene: TRBJ1-2
v_gene: TRBV6-5
d_gene: -

CDR3nt: TGCGCCAGCAGCCCGGACAGGGACTATGGCTACACCTTC
CDR3aa: CASSPDRDYGYTF
abundance: -
j_gene: TRBJ1-2
v_gene: TRBV5-1
d_gene: TRBD1

CDR3nt: TGTGCCAGCAGGATACAGGGGGGTAGCAATCAGCCCCAGCATTTT
CDR3aa: CASRIQGGSNQPQHF
abundance: -
j_gene: TRBJ1-5
v_gene: TRBV28
d_gene: TRBD1

CDR3nt: TGTGCCAGCTCGATAATCAACGCGAACACCGGGGAGCTGTTTTTT
CDR3aa: CASSIINANTGELFF
abundance: few
j_gene: TRBJ2-2
v_gene: TRBV18
d_gene: -

CDR3nt: TGTGCCAGCAGCCAATTAGCGGAGACCCAGTACTTC
CDR3aa: CASSQLAETQYF
abundance: -
j_gene: TRBJ2-5
v_gene: TRBV3-1/TRBV3-2
d_gene: -

CDR3nt: TGTGCCAGCAGTCGAAACCGGGGGGGCCGAAGGGTCCACGAGCAGTACTTC
CDR3aa: CASSRNRGGRRVHEQYF
abundance: -
j_gene: TRBJ2-7
v_gene: TRBV6-6
d_gene: TRBD2

CDR3nt: TGTGCCAGCAGAGCCAGACAGGGCAATCAGCCCCAGCATTTT
CDR3aa: CASRARQGNQPQHF
abundance: -
j_gene: TRBJ1-5
v_gene: TRBV6-6
d_gene: -

CDR3nt: TGTGCCACCAGAAGACAACCCAATCAGCCCCAGCATTTT
CDR3aa: CATRRQPNQPQHF
abundance: once
j_gene: TRBJ1-5
v_gene: TRBV15
d_gene: -

CDR3nt: TGTGCCAGCAGCTTGGACAGTGTTAGCAATCAGCCCCAGCATTTT
CDR3aa: CASSLDSVSNQPQHF
abundance: -
j_gene: TRBJ1-5
v_gene: TRBV5-5
d_gene: -

CDR3nt: TGTGCCAGCAGCTTGCCCTTAACAGGGGCTACTGAAGCTTTCTTT
CDR3aa: CASSLPLTGATEAFF
abundance: -
j_gene: TRBJ1-1
v_gene: TRBV5-4
d_gene: TRBD1

CDR3nt: TGTGCCAGCAGCAATCTGGGGGGGTCTAGCACAGATACGCAGTATTTT
CDR3aa: CASSNLGGSSTDTQYF
abundance: -
j_gene: TRBJ2-3
v_gene: TRBV5-4
d_gene: TRBD2

CDR3nt: TGTGCCAGCACTGCAGCGGGCAGGGAGAACGCCGGGGAGCTGTTTTTT
CDR3aa: CASTAAGRENAGELFF
abundance: -
j_gene: TRBJ2-2
v_gene: TRBV6-1
d_gene: -

CDR3nt: TGCAGCGTTGGGGCAGGGGGGATGGCCGGGGAGCTGTTTTTT
CDR3aa: CSVGAGGMAGELFF
abundance: -
j_gene: TRBJ2-2
v_gene: TRBV29-1
d_gene: -

CDR3nt: TGTGCCAGTAGTATGGCCGGTTCTGGGGGGAAGCCCCAGCATTTT
CDR3aa: CASSMAGSGGKPQHF
abundance: -
j_gene: TRBJ1-5
v_gene: TRBV19
d_gene: -

CDR3nt: TGTGCCAGCAGTTATGGGAGGTTAACCTACGAGCAGTACTTC
CDR3aa: CASSYGRLTYEQYF
abundance: -
j_gene: TRBJ2-7
v_gene: TRBV6-5
d_gene: -

CDR3nt: TGTGCCAGCAGTGTTCTGGGTACCGGGGAGCTGTTTTTT
CDR3aa: CASSVLGTGELFF
abundance: once
j_gene: TRBJ2-2
v_gene: TRBV2
d_gene: -

CDR3nt: TGTGCCAGCAGTGAAGCGGGGACAGGGGATTACGAGCAGTACTTC
CDR3aa: CASSEAGTGDYEQYF
abundance: -
j_gene: TRBJ2-7
v_gene: TRBV6-1
d_gene: TRBD1

CDR3nt: TGCGCCAGCAGCTTGGGTGGGACTGGCCTTGGCTACACCTTC
CDR3aa: CASSLGGTGLGYTF
abundance: -
j_gene: TRBJ1-2
v_gene: TRBV5-1
d_gene: -

CDR3nt: TGTGCCAGTAGTATCGCTCCGACACCCCTTTCTGGCTACACCTTC
CDR3aa: CASSIAPTPLSGYTF
abundance: -
j_gene: TRBJ1-2
v_gene: TRBV19
d_gene: -

CDR3nt: TGCGCCAGCAGCTTACTAGCGGGTAAAGACACCGGGGAGCTGTTTTTT
CDR3aa: CASSLLAGKDTGELFF
abundance: -
j_gene: TRBJ2-2
v_gene: TRBV5-1
d_gene: TRBD2

CDR3nt: TGTGCCAGTAGTATAGGAGTCAGTTCCTACGAGCAGTACTTC
CDR3aa: CASSIGVSSYEQYF
abundance: -
j_gene: TRBJ2-7
v_gene: TRBV19
d_gene: -

CDR3nt: TGTGCCACCAGTGATTTAGACGAAGAGACCCAGTACTTC
CDR3aa: CATSDLDEETQYF
abundance: -
j_gene: TRBJ2-5
v_gene: TRBV24-1
d_gene: -

CDR3nt: TGTGCCAGCAGCGCAACCTATACAGGGGTGGTGAACACTGAAGCTTTCTTT
CDR3aa: CASSATYTGVVNTEAFF
abundance: -
j_gene: TRBJ1-1
v_gene: TRBV9
d_gene: TRBD1

CDR3nt: TGCGCCAGCAGCTTGGAGGCCACGAACACTGAAGCTTTCTTT
CDR3aa: CASSLEATNTEAFF
abundance: -
j_gene: TRBJ1-1
v_gene: TRBV5-1
d_gene: -

CDR3nt: TGTGCCAGCAGCTTAGCGGCGTCCTCCTACGAGCAGTACTTC
CDR3aa: CASSLAASSYEQYF
abundance: -
j_gene: TRBJ2-7
v_gene: TRBV13
d_gene: -

CDR3nt: TGTGCCAGCAGCTTGGGTCAGGGGCGTGGCTACACCTTC
CDR3aa: CASSLGQGRGYTF
abundance: few
j_gene: TRBJ1-2
v_gene: TRBV5-6
d_gene: -

CDR3nt: TGTGCCAGCAGCTCCTCCGGGACGCATGACTATGGCTACACCTTC
CDR3aa: CASSSSGTHDYGYTF
abundance: many
j_gene: TRBJ1-2
v_gene: TRBV11-2
d_gene: -

CDR3nt: TGTGCCAGCAGTCCGACCGGGACAGGGGTCCCTGGGGCCAACGTCCTGACTTTC
CDR3aa: CASSPTGTGVPGANVLTF
abundance: -
j_gene: TRBJ2-6
v_gene: TRBV27
d_gene: TRBD1

CDR3nt: TGTGCCAGCGGCCGACAGAGGAACACTGAAGCTTTCTTT
CDR3aa: CASGRQRNTEAFF
abundance: -
j_gene: TRBJ1-1
v_gene: TRBV2
d_gene: -

CDR3nt: TGCGCCAGCAGCTTGGCCGAAGGGGGCGGGGAGCTGTTTTTT
CDR3aa: CASSLAEGGGELFF
abundance: -
j_gene: TRBJ2-2
v_gene: TRBV5-1
d_gene: -

CDR3nt: TGTGCCAGCAGCTCCAGAGGGGTCTACTACAATGAGCAGTTCTTC
CDR3aa: CASSSRGVYYNEQFF
abundance: -
j_gene: TRBJ2-1
v_gene: TRBV5-5
d_gene: -

CDR3nt: TGTGCCAGCAGCTCCGGGATAGGACATTCGAACACCGGGGAGCTGTTTTTT
CDR3aa: CASSSGIGHSNTGELFF
abundance: -
j_gene: TRBJ2-2
v_gene: TRBV7-9
d_gene: -

CDR3nt: TGTGCCAGCAGCTTAACACCTTCCTACGAGCAGTACTTC
CDR3aa: CASSLTPSYEQYF
abundance: once
j_gene: TRBJ2-7
v_gene: TRBV7-2
d_gene: -

CDR3nt: TGCGCCAGCAGTGACGTACCCAGGGGGGGAGCTTTCTTT
CDR3aa: CASSDVPRGGAFF
abundance: -
j_gene: TRBJ1-1
v_gene: TRBV10-2
d_gene: TRBD1

CDR3nt: TGTGCCTGGAGTGTCCCTCGGGGGGAAGGGGAAAAACTGTTTTTT
CDR3aa: CAWSVPRGEGEKLFF
abundance: -
j_gene: TRBJ1-4
v_gene: TRBV30
d_gene: -

CDR3nt: TGTGCCAGCAGTCCGAGGAGGGGGAACACTGAAGCTTTCTTT
CDR3aa: CASSPRRGNTEAFF
abundance: -
j_gene: TRBJ1-1
v_gene: TRBV28
d_gene: -

CDR3nt: TGTGCCAGCAGTTTTGCGAGCAATCAGCCCCAGCATTTT
CDR3aa: CASSFASNQPQHF
abundance: -
j_gene: TRBJ1-5
v_gene: TRBV6-5
d_gene: -

CDR3nt: TGTGCCAGCAGTTACCATCTTTCTAGCCCCGGGGAGCTGTTTTTT
CDR3aa: CASSYHLSSPGELFF
abundance: -
j_gene: TRBJ2-2
v_gene: TRBV6-2/TRBV6-3
d_gene: -

CDR3nt: TGTGCCAGCTCACCCCCCCGACTAGCTGAAACAGATACGCAGTATTTT
CDR3aa: CASSPPRLAETDTQYF
abundance: -
j_gene: TRBJ2-3
v_gene: TRBV18
d_gene: TRBD2

CDR3nt: TGTGCCAGCAGCCGGGAGGGTTATAGCAATCAGCCCCAGCATTTT
CDR3aa: CASSREGYSNQPQHF
abundance: once
j_gene: TRBJ1-5
v_gene: TRBV7-9
d_gene: -